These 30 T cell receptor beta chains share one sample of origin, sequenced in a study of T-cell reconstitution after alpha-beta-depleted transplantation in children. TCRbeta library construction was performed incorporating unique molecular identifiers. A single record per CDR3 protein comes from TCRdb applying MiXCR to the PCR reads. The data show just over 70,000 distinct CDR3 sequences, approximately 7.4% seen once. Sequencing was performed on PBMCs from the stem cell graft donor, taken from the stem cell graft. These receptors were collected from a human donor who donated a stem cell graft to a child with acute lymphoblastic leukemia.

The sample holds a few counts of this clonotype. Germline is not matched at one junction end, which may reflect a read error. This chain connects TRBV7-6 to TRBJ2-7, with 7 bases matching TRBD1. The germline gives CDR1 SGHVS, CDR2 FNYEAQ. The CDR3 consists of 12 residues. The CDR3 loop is CSSSFRDSEQYF. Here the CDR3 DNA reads TGTTCCAGCAGCTTCCGGGACAGCGAGCAGTACTTC.

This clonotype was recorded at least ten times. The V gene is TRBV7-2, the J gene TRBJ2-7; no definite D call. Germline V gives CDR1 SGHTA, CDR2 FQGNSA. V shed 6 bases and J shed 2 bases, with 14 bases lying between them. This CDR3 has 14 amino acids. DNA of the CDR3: TGTGCCAGCAGTAACAACGCCGGGCCCTACGAGCAGTACTTC. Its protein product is CASSNNAGPYEQYF.

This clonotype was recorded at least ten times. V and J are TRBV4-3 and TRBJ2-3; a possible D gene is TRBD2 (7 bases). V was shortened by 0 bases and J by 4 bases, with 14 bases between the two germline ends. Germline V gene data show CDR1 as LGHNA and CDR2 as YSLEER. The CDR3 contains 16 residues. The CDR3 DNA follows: TGCGCCAGCAGCCAAGAATGGGGGGGCGGTGCAGATACGCAGTATTTT. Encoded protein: CASSQEWGGGADTQYF.

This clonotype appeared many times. CDR3 bases: TGTGCCAGCAGTCCCGGATCTGACAATCAGCCCCAGCATTTT. As protein: CASSPGSDNQPQHF. The genes are TRBV12-3 or TRBV12-4 and TRBJ1-5, with D hard to call. V was clipped by 5 bases and J by 3 bases, with 11 bases between them. The CDR3 runs to 14 residues.

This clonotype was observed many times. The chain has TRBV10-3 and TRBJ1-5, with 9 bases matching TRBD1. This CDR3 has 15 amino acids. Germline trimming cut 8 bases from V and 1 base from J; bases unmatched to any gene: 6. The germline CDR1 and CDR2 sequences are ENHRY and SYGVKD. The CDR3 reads CAIGDREGSNQPQHF. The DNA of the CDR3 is TGTGCCATCGGGGACAGGGAGGGAAGCAATCAGCCCCAGCATTTT.

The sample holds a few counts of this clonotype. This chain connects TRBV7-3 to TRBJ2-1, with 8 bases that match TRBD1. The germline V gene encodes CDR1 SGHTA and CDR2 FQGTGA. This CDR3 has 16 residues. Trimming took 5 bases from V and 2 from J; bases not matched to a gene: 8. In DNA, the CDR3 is TGTGCCAGCAGCCTGGGGACAGGTTGGGCCTACAATGAGCAGTTCTTC. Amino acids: CASSLGTGWAYNEQFF.

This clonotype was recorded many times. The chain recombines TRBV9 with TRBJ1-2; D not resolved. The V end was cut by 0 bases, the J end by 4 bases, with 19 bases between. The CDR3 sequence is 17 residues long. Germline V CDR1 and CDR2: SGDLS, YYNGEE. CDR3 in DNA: TGTGCCAGCAGCGTAGGATCTACGTATCGGGATGGCTATGGCTACACCTTC. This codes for CASSVGSTYRDGYGYTF. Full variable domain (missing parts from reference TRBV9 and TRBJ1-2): DSGVTQTPKHLITATGQRVTLRCSPRSGDLSVYWYQQSLDQGLQFLIQYYNGEERAKGNILERFSAQQFPDLHSELNLSSLELGDSALYFCASSVGSTYRDGYGYTFGSGTRLTVV.

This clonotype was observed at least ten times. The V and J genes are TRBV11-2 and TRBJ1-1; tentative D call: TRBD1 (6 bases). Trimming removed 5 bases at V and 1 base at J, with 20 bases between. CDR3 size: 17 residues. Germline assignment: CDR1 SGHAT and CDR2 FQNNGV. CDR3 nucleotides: TGTGCCAGCAGCCCGAGGCCAACAGGGAGGGGGAACACTGAAGCTTTCTTT. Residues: CASSPRPTGRGNTEAFF.

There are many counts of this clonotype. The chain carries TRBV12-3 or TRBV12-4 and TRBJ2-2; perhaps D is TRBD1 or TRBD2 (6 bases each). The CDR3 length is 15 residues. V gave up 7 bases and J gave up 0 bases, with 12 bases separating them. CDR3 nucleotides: TGTGCCAGCATCTTGGAGGGGGCGAACACCGGGGAGCTGTTTTTT. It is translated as CASILEGANTGELFF.

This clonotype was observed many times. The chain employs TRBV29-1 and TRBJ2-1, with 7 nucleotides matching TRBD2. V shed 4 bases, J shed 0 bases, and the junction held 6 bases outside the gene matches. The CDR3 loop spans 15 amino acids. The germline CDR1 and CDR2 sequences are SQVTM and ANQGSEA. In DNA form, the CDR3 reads TGCAGCGTTGGGTATGGCGGGAGCTCCTACAATGAGCAGTTCTTC. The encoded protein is CSVGYGGSSYNEQFF.

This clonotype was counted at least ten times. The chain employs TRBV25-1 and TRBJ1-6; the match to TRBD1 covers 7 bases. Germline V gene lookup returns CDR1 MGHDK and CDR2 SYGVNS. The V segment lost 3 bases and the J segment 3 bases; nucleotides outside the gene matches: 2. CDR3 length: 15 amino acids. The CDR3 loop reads CASSDRDSYNSPLHF. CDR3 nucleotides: TGTGCCAGCAGTGACCGGGACAGCTATAATTCACCCCTCCACTTT.

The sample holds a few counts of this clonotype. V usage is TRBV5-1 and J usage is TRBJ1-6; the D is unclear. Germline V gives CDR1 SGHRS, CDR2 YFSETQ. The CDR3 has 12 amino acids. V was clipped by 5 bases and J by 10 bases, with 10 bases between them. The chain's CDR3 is CASSPEGSPLHF. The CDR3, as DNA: TGCGCCAGCAGTCCGGAGGGCTCACCCCTCCACTTT.

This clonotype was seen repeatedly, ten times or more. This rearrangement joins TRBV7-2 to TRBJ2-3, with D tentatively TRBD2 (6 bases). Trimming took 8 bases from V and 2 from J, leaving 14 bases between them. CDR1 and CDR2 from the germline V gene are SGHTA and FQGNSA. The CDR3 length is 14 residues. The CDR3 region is CASWETRDTDTQYF. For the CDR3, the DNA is TGTGCCAGCTGGGAGACTAGAGACACAGATACGCAGTATTTT.

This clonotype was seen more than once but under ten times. DNA of the CDR3: TGTGCCAGCAGCTTAGTGACGCGGCAGGGAATCCACGAGCAGTACTTC. Its protein is CASSLVTRQGIHEQYF. J is TRBJ2-7 and V is TRBV11-1; D might be TRBD1 (5 bases). This CDR3 spans 16 amino acids. Germline CDR1 SGHAT, CDR2 FQDESV (reference sequence). Trimming removed 1 base from V and 5 bases from J, with 18 bases in between. The entire variable domain, with the rest obtained from reference TRBV11-1 and TRBJ2-7, is as follows: EAEVAQSPRYKITEKSQAVAFWCDPISGHATLYWYRQILGQGPELLVQFQDESVVDDSQLPKDRFSAERLKGVDSTLKIQPAELGDSAMYLCASSLVTRQGIHEQYFGPGTRLTVT.

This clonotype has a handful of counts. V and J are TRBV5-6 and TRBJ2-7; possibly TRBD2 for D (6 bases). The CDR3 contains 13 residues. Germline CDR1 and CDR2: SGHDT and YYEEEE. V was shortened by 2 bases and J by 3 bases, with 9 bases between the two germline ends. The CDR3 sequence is CASSLGGNYEQYF. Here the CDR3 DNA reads TGTGCCAGCAGCTTAGGAGGGAACTACGAGCAGTACTTC.

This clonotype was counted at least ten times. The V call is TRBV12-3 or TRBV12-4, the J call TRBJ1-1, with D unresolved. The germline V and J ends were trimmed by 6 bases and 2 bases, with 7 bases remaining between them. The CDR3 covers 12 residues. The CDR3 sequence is CASRYKNTEAFF. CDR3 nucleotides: TGTGCCAGCAGATACAAAAACACTGAAGCTTTCTTT.

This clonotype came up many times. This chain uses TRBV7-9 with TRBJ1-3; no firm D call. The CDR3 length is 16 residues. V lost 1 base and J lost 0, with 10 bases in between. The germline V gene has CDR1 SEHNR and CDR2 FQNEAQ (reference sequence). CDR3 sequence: CASSLETRSSGNTIYF. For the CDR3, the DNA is TGTGCCAGCAGCTTAGAAACCAGGAGCTCTGGAAACACCATATATTTT.

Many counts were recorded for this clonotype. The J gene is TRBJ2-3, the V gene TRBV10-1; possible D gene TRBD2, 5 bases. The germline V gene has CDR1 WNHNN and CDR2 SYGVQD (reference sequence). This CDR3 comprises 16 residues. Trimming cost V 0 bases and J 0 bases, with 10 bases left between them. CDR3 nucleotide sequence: TGCGCCAGCAGTGAGTCGGTAGCGTTTAGCACAGATACGCAGTATTTT. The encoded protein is CASSESVAFSTDTQYF.

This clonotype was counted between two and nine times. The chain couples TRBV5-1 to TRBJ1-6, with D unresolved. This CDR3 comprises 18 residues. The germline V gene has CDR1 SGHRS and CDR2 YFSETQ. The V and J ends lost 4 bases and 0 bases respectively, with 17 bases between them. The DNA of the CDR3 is TGCGCCAGCAGCCCCCAGGACGGACTCAGCTCCTATAATTCACCCCTCCACTTT. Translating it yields CASSPQDGLSSYNSPLHF.

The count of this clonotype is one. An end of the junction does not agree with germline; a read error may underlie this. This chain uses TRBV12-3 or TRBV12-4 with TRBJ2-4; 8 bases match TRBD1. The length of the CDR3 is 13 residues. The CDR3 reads CASSRQGSGRRDF. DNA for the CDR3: TGTGCCAGCAGTAGACAGGGGTCCGGGAGAAGGGACTTC.

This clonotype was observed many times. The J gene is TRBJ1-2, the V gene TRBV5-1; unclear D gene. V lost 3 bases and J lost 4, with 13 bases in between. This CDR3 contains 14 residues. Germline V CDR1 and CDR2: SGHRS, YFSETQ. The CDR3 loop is CASSSAGGSYGYTF. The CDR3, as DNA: TGCGCCAGCAGCTCGGCAGGAGGGAGCTATGGCTACACCTTC.

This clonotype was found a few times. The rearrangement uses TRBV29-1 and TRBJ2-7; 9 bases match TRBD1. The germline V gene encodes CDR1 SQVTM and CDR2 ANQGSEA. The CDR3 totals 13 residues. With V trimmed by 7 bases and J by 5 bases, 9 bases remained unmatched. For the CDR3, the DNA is TGCAGCGCCTGCCGGGACAGGGACAACGAGCAGTACTTC. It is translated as CSACRDRDNEQYF.

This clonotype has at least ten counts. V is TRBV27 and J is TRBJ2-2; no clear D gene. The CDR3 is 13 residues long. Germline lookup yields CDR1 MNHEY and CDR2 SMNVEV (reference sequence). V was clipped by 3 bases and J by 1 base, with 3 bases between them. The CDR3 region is CASSFQNTGELFF. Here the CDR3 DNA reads TGTGCCAGCAGTTTCCAGAACACCGGGGAGCTGTTTTTT.

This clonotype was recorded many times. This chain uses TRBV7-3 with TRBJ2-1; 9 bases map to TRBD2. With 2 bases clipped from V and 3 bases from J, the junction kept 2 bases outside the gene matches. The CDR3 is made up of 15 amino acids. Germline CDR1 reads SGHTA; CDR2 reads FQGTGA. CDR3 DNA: TGTGCCAGCAGCTTATTAGCGGGGGTCTACAATGAGCAGTTCTTC. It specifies CASSLLAGVYNEQFF.

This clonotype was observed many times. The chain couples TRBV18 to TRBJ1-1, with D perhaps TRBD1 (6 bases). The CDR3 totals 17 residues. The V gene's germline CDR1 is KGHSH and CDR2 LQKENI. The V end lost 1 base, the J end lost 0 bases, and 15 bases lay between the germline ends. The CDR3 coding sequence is TGTGCCAGCTCACCACGGACAGTAACCAACGTGAACACTGAAGCTTTCTTT. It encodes CASSPRTVTNVNTEAFF.

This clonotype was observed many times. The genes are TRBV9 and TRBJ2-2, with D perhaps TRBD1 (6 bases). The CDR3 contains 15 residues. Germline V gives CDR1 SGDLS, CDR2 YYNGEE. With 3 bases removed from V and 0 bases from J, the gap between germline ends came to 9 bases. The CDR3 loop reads CASSAGTSNTGELFF. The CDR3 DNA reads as TGTGCCAGCAGCGCCGGGACATCGAACACCGGGGAGCTGTTTTTT.

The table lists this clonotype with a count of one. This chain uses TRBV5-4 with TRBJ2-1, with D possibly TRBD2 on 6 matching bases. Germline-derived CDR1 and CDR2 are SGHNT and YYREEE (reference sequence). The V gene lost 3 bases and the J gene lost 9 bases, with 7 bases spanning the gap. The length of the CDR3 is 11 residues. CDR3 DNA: TGTGCCAGCAGCTGGAGGGGTGAGCAGTTCTTC. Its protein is CASSWRGEQFF.

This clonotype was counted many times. Here the CDR3 reads CASSRGTGNSNQPQHF. The CDR3 DNA sequence: TGTGCCAGCAGCCGCGGGACAGGAAATAGCAATCAGCCCCAGCATTTT. The V call is TRBV7-9, the J call TRBJ1-5, with 8 positions matching TRBD1. The CDR3 is made up of 16 amino acids. The germline gives CDR1 SEHNR, CDR2 FQNEAQ (reference sequence). The trim removed 5 bases at V and 0 bases at J, leaving 6 bases unmatched.

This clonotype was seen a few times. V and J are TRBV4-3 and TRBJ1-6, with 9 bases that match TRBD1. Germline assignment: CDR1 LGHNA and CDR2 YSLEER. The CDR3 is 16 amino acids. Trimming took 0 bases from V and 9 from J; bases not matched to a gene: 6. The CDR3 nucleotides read TGCGCCAGCAGCCAAGACTGGGACAGGGCGACTTCACCCCTCCACTTT. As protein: CASSQDWDRATSPLHF.

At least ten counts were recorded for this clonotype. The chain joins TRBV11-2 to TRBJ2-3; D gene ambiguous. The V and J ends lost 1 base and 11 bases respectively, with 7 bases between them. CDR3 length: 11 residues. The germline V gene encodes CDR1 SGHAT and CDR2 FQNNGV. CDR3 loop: CASSLGIQQYF. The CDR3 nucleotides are TGTGCCAGCAGCTTAGGCATCCAGCAGTATTTT. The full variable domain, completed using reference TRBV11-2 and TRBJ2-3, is EAGVAQSPRYKIIEKRQSVAFWCNPISGHATLYWYQQILGQGPKLLIQFQNNGVVDDSQLPKDRFSAERLKGVDSTLKIQPAKLEDSAVYLCASSLGIQQYFGPGTRLTVL.